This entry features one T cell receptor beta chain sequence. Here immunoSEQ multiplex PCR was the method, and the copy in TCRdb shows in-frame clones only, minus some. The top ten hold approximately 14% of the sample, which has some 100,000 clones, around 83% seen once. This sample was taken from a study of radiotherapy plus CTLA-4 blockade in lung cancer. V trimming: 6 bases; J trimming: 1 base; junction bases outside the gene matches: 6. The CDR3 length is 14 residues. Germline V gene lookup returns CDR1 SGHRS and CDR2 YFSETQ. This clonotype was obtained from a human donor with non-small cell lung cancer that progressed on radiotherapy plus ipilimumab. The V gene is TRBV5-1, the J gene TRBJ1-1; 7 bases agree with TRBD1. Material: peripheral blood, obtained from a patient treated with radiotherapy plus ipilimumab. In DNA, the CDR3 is TGCGCCAGCAATATGGGACAGCCGAACACTGAAGCTTTCTTT. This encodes CASNMGQPNTEAFF.